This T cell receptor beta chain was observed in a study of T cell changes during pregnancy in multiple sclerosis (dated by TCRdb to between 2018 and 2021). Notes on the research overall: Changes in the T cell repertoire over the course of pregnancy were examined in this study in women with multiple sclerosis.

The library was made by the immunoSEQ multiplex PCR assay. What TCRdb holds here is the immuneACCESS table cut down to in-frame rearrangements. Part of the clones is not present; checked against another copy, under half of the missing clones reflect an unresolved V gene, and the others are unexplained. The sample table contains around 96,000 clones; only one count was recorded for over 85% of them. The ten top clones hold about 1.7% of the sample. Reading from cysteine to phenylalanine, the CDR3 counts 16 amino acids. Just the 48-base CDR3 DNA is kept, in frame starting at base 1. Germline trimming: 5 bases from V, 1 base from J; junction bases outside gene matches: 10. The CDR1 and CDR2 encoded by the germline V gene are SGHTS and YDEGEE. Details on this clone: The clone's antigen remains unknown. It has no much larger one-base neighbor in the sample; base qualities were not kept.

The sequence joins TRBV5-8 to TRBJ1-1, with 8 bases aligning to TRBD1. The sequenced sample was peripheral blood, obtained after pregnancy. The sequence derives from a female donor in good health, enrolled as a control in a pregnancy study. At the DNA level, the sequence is TGTGCCAGCAGTCCAGACAGGGGACAATGGAACACTGAAGCTTTCTTT. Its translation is CASSPDRGQWNTEAFF.